This TCR beta chain was retrieved from a study of T cell responses to AZD1222 COVID-19 vaccine. In the study overall: Second-dose intervals of approximately 4 or approximately 12 weeks were pooled.

Notes on the study in general: Only a handful of AZD1222 recipients, about six in all, had baseline seropositivity. Unmutated variant regions are reportedly the target of nearly half of TCRs that are spike-specific.

The germline V gene encodes CDR1 MNHEY and CDR2 SVGAGI. The V gene end was trimmed by 5 bases and the J gene end by 2 bases; junction bases not matched to a gene: 6. The CDR3 contains 15 residues. About this clone itself: Its antigen is undetermined.

Clones were sequenced by immunoSEQ multiplex PCR, and TCRdb holds only the in-frame ones, with some missing. Of roughly 150,000 clones detected, more than 70% appear once; the ten largest clones hold less than 2.5%. V usage is TRBV6-5 and J usage is TRBJ2-7; 10 nucleotides line up with TRBD2. Sample: peripheral blood, taken on day 0 of AZD1222 vaccination. This receptor was identified in an adult in good health. Here the CDR3 reads CASSRAGGPTYEQYF. The CDR3, as DNA: TGTGCCAGCAGTAGAGCGGGAGGGCCGACCTACGAGCAGTACTTC.